The table lists the clone carrying this T cell receptor (beta chain) with a few counts. The entry originates in a study of T-cell reconstitution after alpha-beta-depleted transplantation in children. A TCRbeta library incorporating unique molecular identifiers was prepared. TCRdb reanalysed the PCR reads using MiXCR and keeps one entry per CDR3 protein. Among about 400,000 distinct CDR3 sequences listed, roughly 22% were seen once. The sample here was PBMCs from the stem cell graft donor, taken from the stem cell graft. The TCR was taken from a human donor who donated a stem cell graft to a child with acute myeloid leukemia.

The CDR3 coding sequence is TGTGCCAGCAGCTACCGGGGACAGGCGGGTGAGCAGTTCTTC. Residues: CASSYRGQAGEQFF. This sequence joins TRBV7-9 and TRBJ2-1; 8 bases agree with TRBD1. CDR3 length: 14 amino acids. Trimming at V came to 4 bases and at J to 9 bases, leaving 8 bases not matched to a gene. In germline, CDR1 is SEHNR, CDR2 FQNEAQ (reference sequence).